The T cell receptor (beta chain) under discussion was sequenced for a study of beta chain features in type 1 diabetes. Study findings and constraints: For TCRB rearrangement, an influence of HLA type remained unresolved here. Moderately but significantly shorter TCRB CDR3s were found in Type 1 diabetes patients in all four CD4+ subsets.

Via the markers CD45RO/CCR7/CD25/CD127/CD95/CD27, stem cell-like memory, regulatory, central memory and naive CD4+ cells were sorted. V gave up 6 bases and J gave up 0 bases; unmatched junction bases: 3. This CDR3 is 14 amino acids long. Germline V gene sequence: CDR1 SNHLY, CDR2 FYNNEI. Expressed TCRB transcripts were sequenced because the entire RNA isolate underwent reverse transcription. Data came from immunoSEQ multiplex PCR; TCRdb stores just in-frame clones and leaves some out. The repertoire has around 260,000 clones, roughly a quarter of them found once; the top ten carry approximately 0.011%. This clone has more than one count but fewer than ten. Its target is not known.

The receptor's source is a woman younger than 45 with type 1 diabetes. This chain uses TRBV2 with TRBJ2-7, with 9 bases aligning to TRBD2. The sequenced sample consisted of naive CD4+ T cells from blood. The CDR3 nucleotides read TGTGCCAGCAGCCCTAGCGGGGCCTCCTACGAGCAGTACTTC. Residues: CASSPSGASYEQYF.